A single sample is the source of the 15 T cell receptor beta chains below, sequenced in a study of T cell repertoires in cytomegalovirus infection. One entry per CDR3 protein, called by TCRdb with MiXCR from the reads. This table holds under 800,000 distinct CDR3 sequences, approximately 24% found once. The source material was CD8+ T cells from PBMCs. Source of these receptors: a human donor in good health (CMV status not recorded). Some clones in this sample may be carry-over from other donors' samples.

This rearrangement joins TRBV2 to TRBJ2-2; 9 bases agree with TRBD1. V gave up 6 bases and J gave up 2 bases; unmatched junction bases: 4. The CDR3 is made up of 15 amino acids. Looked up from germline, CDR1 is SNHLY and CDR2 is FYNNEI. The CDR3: CASRTGGANTGELFF. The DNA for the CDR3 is TGTGCCAGCAGGACAGGGGGTGCTAACACCGGGGAGCTGTTTTTT.

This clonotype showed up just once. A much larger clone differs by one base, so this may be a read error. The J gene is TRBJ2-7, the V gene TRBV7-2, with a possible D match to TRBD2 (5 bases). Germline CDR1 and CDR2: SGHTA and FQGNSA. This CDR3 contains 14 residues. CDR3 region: CANSLRFDGDEQYV. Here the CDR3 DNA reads TGTGCCAACAGCTTACGATTTGACGGGGACGAGCAGTACGTC.

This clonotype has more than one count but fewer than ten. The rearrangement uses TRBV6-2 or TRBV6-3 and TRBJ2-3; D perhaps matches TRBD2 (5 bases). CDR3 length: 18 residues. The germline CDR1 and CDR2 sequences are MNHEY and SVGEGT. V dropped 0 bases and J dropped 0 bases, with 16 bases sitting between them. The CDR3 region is CASSYSWGEFASTDTQYF. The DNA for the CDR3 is TGTGCCAGCAGTTACTCGTGGGGAGAGTTTGCAAGCACAGATACGCAGTATTTT.

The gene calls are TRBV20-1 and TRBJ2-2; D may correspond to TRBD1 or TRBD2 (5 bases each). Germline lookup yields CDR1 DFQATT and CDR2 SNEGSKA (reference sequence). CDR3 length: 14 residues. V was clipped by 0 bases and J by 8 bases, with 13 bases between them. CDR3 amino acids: CSARDRGDLGELFF. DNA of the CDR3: TGCAGTGCTAGAGATCGAGGGGACCTTGGGGAGCTGTTTTTT.

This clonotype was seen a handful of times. In nucleotides, the CDR3 is TGCAGCGTTGAAACGACGGATTCTGGGGCCAACGTCCTGACTTTC. Translating gives CSVETTDSGANVLTF. The genes are TRBV29-1 and TRBJ2-6; unclear D gene. Germline assignment: CDR1 SQVTM and CDR2 ANQGSEA. Between the trimmed V and J ends, which lost 2 bases and 1 base, there was a span of 9 bases. The CDR3 spans 15 residues. The variable domain in full, completed from reference TRBV29-1 and TRBJ2-6, reads SAVISQKPSRDICQRGTSLTIQCQVDSQVTMMFWYRQQPGQSLTLIATANQGSEATYESGFVIDKFPISRPNLTFSTLTVSNMSPEDSSIYLCSVETTDSGANVLTFGAGSRLTVL.

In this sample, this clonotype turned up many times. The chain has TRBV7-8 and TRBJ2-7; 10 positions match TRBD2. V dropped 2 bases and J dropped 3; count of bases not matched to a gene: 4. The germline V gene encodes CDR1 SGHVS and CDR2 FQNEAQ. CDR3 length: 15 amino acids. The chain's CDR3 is CASSLLAGVVYEQYF. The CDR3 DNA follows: TGTGCCAGCAGCTTACTAGCGGGGGTAGTCTACGAGCAGTACTTC.

CDR3 nucleotide sequence: TGCAGTGCTAGAGAAGGAAGGGCGGCACCCCTCCACTTT. This translates into CSAREGRAAPLHF. The chain combines TRBV20-1 with TRBJ1-6; D gene uncertain. Trimming took off 0 bases at V and 11 bases at J, with 11 bases between the two ends. The CDR3 spans 13 residues. Germline V gives CDR1 DFQATT, CDR2 SNEGSKA (reference sequence).

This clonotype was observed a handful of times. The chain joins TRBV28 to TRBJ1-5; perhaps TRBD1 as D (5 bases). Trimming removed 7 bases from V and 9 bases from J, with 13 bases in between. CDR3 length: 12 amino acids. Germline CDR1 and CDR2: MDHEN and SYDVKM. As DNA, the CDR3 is TGTGCCAGCACCCAGGGAGAACGGCCCCAGCATTTT. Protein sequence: CASTQGERPQHF.

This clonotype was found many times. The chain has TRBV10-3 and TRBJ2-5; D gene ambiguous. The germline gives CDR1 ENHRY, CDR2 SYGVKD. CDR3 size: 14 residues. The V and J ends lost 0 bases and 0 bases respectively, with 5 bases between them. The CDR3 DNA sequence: TGTGCCATCAGTGAGTCGTCATACCAAGAGACCCAGTACTTC. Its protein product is CAISESSYQETQYF.

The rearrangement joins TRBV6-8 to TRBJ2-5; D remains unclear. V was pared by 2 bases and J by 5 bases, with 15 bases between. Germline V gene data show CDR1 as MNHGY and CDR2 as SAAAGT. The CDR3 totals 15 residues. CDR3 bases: TGTGCCAGCAGTTACCCCGAGGAAGGGAAGGAGACCCAGTACTTC. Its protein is CASSYPEEGKETQYF.

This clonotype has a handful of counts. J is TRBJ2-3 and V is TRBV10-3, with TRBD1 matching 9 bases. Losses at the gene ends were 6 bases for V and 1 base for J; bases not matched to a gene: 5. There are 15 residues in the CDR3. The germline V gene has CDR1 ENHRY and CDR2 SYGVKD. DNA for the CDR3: TGTGCCATCAGGGAAAGACAGGGGGGCACAGATACGCAGTATTTT. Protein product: CAIRERQGGTDTQYF.

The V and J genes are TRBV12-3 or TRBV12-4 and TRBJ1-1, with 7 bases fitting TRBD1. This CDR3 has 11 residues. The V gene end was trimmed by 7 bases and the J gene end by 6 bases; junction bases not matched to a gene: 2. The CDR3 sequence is CASTGGAEAFF. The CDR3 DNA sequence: TGTGCCAGCACAGGGGGGGCTGAAGCTTTCTTT.

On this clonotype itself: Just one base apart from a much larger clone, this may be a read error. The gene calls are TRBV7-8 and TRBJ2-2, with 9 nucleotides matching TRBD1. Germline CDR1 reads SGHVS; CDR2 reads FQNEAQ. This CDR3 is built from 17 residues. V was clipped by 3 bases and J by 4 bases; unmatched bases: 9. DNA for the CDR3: TGTGCCAGCAGCTTTTATATGGTGACAGGGGGCACCGGGGAGCTGTTTTTT. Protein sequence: CASSFYMVTGGTGELFF.

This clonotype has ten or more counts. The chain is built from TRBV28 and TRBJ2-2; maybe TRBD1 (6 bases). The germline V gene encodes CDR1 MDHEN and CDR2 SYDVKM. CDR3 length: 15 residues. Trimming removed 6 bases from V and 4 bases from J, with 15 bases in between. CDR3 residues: CASSSGTISTGELFF. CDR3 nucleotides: TGTGCCAGCAGCTCCGGGACAATCTCCACCGGGGAGCTGTTTTTT.

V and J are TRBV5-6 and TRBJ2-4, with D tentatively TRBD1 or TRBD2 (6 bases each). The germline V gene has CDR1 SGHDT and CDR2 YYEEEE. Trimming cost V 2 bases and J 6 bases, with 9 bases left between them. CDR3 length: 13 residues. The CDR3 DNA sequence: TGTGCCAGCAGCTTTGGGGGGCTAAACATTCAGTACTTC. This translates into CASSFGGLNIQYF.